One sample yielded the 9 T cell receptor beta chains listed below, sequenced in a study of PD-1 blockade in classical Hodgkin lymphoma. Measured with immunoSEQ multiplex PCR; TCRdb has only the in-frame clones, and not every one. The top ten clones hold around 22% of a sample with roughly 50,000 clones, about three quarters of them seen once. In every patient, relapse followed autologous stem cell transplantation, while exposure to brentuximab vedotin differed. The sequencing used peripheral blood mononuclear cells (PBMCs), collected before the second cycle of nivolumab. The receptors shown here come from a human donor with classical Hodgkin lymphoma.

This clone was counted once. The rearrangement links TRBV25-1 to TRBJ2-5, with 7 bases that match TRBD1. The DNA end lines up better with TRBJ2-7; the J call may be wrong. The germline CDR1 and CDR2 sequences are MGHDK and SYGVNS. This CDR3 has 15 residues. CDR3 in DNA: TGTGCCAGCAGTGACTCATCCAGGGGGTCCTACGAGCAGTACTTC. Amino acid sequence: CASSDSSRGSYEQYF.

This clone was counted at least ten times. V and J are TRBV5-1 and TRBJ2-7, with D perhaps TRBD2 (6 bases). Trimming removed 4 bases at V and 0 bases at J, with 17 bases between. CDR3 length: 16 amino acids. Germline loops: CDR1 SGHRS, CDR2 YFSETQ. CDR3 coding DNA: TGCGCCAGCAGCCCGGAGGGACTCTTGAACTCCTACGAGCAGTACTTC. Translation gives CASSPEGLLNSYEQYF.

The chain has TRBV9 and TRBJ1-2; D not certain. The V gene lost 3 bases and the J gene lost 4 bases, with 16 bases spanning the gap. Germline-derived CDR1 and CDR2 are SGDLS and YYNGEE. The CDR3 covers 15 residues. This chain's CDR3 is CASSASGVNSYGYTF. The DNA of the CDR3 is TGTGCCAGCAGCGCCAGCGGGGTAAATAGCTATGGCTACACCTTC.

V and J are TRBV7-9 and TRBJ2-2, with 13 bases identical to TRBD2. The CDR3 contains 15 residues. In germline, CDR1 is SEHNR, CDR2 FQNEAQ (reference sequence). V was clipped by 4 bases and J by 7 bases; unmatched bases: 3. CDR3 residues: CASSSTSGRVGELFF. CDR3 DNA sequence: TGTGCCAGCAGCTCCACTAGCGGGAGGGTCGGGGAGCTGTTTTTT.

This rearrangement joins TRBV2 to TRBJ2-7; TRBD2 matches at 10 bases. J was trimmed by 7 bases and V by 4 bases; bases with no gene match: 10. Germline V gene lookup returns CDR1 SNHLY and CDR2 FYNNEI. The CDR3 runs 15 residues. CDR3 coding DNA: TGTGCCAGCAGTGCTCGAGCGGGGGGGCCGGGAGAGCAGTACTTC. It codes for CASSARAGGPGEQYF.

The V gene is TRBV27, the J gene TRBJ1-1; D call uncertain. The ends were cut back, 3 bases at V and 1 base at J, with 12 bases in the middle. The germline CDR1 and CDR2 sequences are MNHEY and SMNVEV (reference sequence). There are 15 residues in the CDR3. The CDR3 loop is CASSLGRGTNTEAFF. In nucleotides, the CDR3 is TGTGCCAGCAGTTTGGGCCGGGGTACGAACACTGAAGCTTTCTTT.

The J gene is TRBJ2-7, the V gene TRBV27; D may be TRBD2 (5 bases). The CDR3 runs to 14 residues. V shed 1 base and J shed 2 bases, with 9 bases lying between them. Germline-derived CDR1 and CDR2 are MNHEY and SMNVEV (reference sequence). The DNA for the CDR3 is TGTGCCAGCAGTTTATATCGGGAAGCCTACGAGCAGTACTTC. Protein sequence: CASSLYREAYEQYF.

By share, this clone ranks as medium-sized. The chain employs TRBV18 and TRBJ1-4; D gene uncertain. CDR1 is KGHSH, CDR2 LQKENI, per germline. The CDR3 is made up of 13 amino acids. V gave up 4 bases and J gave up 8 bases, with 11 bases separating them. CDR3: CASSRESGEKLFF. The CDR3 nucleotides read TGTGCCAGCTCACGGGAGTCGGGAGAAAAACTGTTTTTT.

This clone was seen just once. The chain couples TRBV19 to TRBJ2-7; D might be TRBD2 (5 bases). The CDR3 is made up of 15 amino acids. From germline, CDR1 is LNHDA and CDR2 SQIVND (reference sequence). V lost 3 bases, J lost 0 bases, and 12 bases lay in between. As DNA, the CDR3 is TGTGCCAGTAGTATGAGGGCAGGATACTCCTACGAGCAGTACTTC. This gives the protein CASSMRAGYSYEQYF.